A single sample gave rise to the 18 T cell receptor beta chains below, sequenced in a study of graft-versus-host responses after intestinal transplantation. The table came from immunoSEQ multiplex PCR; TCRdb's copy has only in-frame clones and leaves some out. The sample records about 120,000 clones, roughly 95% being singletons. Antigen specificity for these receptors is unknown. The material was unstimulated CD8+ T cells sorted from spleen or lymph node cells, obtained before intestinal transplant. The receptors originated from a human donor who received an intestinal transplant.

The chain couples TRBV5-5 to TRBJ1-2, with 9 positions matching TRBD1. Germline-derived CDR1 and CDR2 are SGHKS and YYEKEE (reference sequence). The CDR3 runs 15 residues. Trimming removed 4 bases from V and 4 bases from J; junction bases left unmatched: 8. The DNA of the CDR3 is TGTGCCAGCAGCCCTTTGGGACAGGGAGGCTATGGCTACACCTTC. Translating gives CASSPLGQGGYGYTF. Looking up the rest from reference TRBV5-5 and TRBJ1-2 gives the full variable domain: DAGVTQSPTHLIKTRGQQVTLRCSPISGHKSVSWYQQVLGQGPQFIFQYYEKEERGRGNFPDRFSARQFPNYSSELNVNALLLGDSALYLCASSPLGQGGYGYTFGSGTRLTVV.

The chain couples TRBV2 to TRBJ2-1; TRBD2 matches at 11 bases. The V segment lost 7 bases and the J segment 7 bases; nucleotides outside the gene matches: 6. This CDR3 comprises 14 residues. The germline gives CDR1 SNHLY, CDR2 FYNNEI. The CDR3 spells CASIYSGRGNEQFF. The CDR3 DNA reads TGTGCCAGCATCTATAGCGGGAGGGGTAATGAGCAGTTCTTC.

Of note for this clone: Germline is not matched at one junction end, which may reflect a read error. The rearrangement links TRBV7-7 to TRBJ2-1, with TRBD2 matching over 11 bases. CDR3 length: 15 amino acids. Germline CDR1 reads SSHAT; CDR2 reads FNYEAQ (reference sequence). The CDR3 reads CASSLTSGSNNEQFF. The CDR3 region has the DNA TGTGCTAGCAGCCTAACTAGCGGGAGTAACAATGAGCAGTTCTTC.

The J gene is TRBJ1-1, the V gene TRBV5-6, with 8 bases aligning to TRBD1. CDR3 size: 16 residues. The ends lost 5 bases at V and 4 bases at J; junction bases unmatched: 13. In germline, CDR1 is SGHDT, CDR2 YYEEEE. The CDR3 loop reads CASSSRTGPWGTEAFF. The CDR3 bases are TGTGCCAGCAGTTCCCGGACAGGGCCCTGGGGCACTGAAGCTTTCTTT.

J is TRBJ2-2 and V is TRBV29-1; unclear D gene. The V gene's germline CDR1 is SQVTM and CDR2 ANQGSEA. This CDR3 is built from 11 residues. The ends were cut back, 4 bases at V and 5 bases at J, with 5 bases in the middle. CDR3 loop: CSVGGTGELFF. Here the CDR3 DNA reads TGCAGCGTTGGAGGTACCGGGGAGCTGTTTTTT.

This clone occurred once. The rearrangement uses TRBV7-8 and TRBJ2-1; D could derive from TRBD1 or TRBD2 (5 bases each). In germline, CDR1 is SGHVS, CDR2 FQNEAQ. Trimming took 8 bases from V and 4 from J, leaving 18 bases between them. The length of the CDR3 is 15 residues. CDR3 sequence (DNA): TGTGCCAGCGGGGGAGTTGGCGGATTTTACAATGAGCAGTTCTTC. Protein product: CASGGVGGFYNEQFF.

This clone was detected only a few times. The rearrangement uses TRBV19 and TRBJ2-7; D remains unclear. V dropped 5 bases and J dropped 2 bases, with 10 bases sitting between them. CDR3 length equals 13 residues. The V gene's germline CDR1 is LNHDA and CDR2 SQIVND (reference sequence). The CDR3 protein is CASSSRLTYEQYF. The CDR3 DNA reads TGTGCCAGTAGTTCAAGACTTACCTACGAGCAGTACTTC. The variable domain in full, completed from reference TRBV19 and TRBJ2-7, reads DGGITQSPKYLFRKEGQNVTLSCEQNLNHDAMYWYRQDPGQGLRLIYYSQIVNDFQKGDIAEGYSVSREKKESFPLTVTSAQKNPTAFYLCASSSRLTYEQYFGPGTRLTVT.

The DNA for the CDR3 is TGTGCCTGGATAGGGCCAGGGAACTACGAGCAGTACTTC. Translation gives CAWIGPGNYEQYF. J is TRBJ2-7 and V is TRBV30; tentatively, D is TRBD1 (5 bases). This CDR3 is 13 amino acids long. Between the trimmed V and J ends, which lost 4 bases and 3 bases, there was a span of 13 bases. Germline values: CDR1 GTSNPN, CDR2 SVGIG (reference sequence). Supplemented by reference TRBV30 and TRBJ2-7, the full variable domain reads SQTIHQWPATLVQPVGSPLSLECTVEGTSNPNLYWYRQAAGRGLQLLFYSVGIGQISSEVPQNLSASRPQDRQFILSSKKLLLSDSGFYLCAWIGPGNYEQYFGPGTRLTVT.

The rearrangement uses TRBV7-2 and TRBJ2-5, with D possibly matching TRBD2 (5 bases). The CDR3 totals 14 residues. Germline V lookup: CDR1 SGHTA, CDR2 FQGNSA. Trimming removed 5 bases from V and 3 bases from J, with 13 bases in between. The CDR3 sequence: CASSPGLVEETQYF. DNA for the CDR3: TGTGCCAGCAGCCCCGGACTTGTTGAAGAGACCCAGTACTTC.

The chain is built from TRBV4-1 and TRBJ2-1; TRBD1 or TRBD2 may be the D gene (5 bases each). This CDR3 is 15 amino acids long. Germline assignment: CDR1 MGHRA and CDR2 YSYEKL. Trimming cost V 4 bases and J 4 bases, with 14 bases left between them. The CDR3 reads CASSPARGEYNEQFF. CDR3 nucleotide sequence: TGCGCCAGCAGCCCTGCGAGGGGAGAATACAATGAGCAGTTCTTC.

The gene calls are TRBV10-3 and TRBJ2-5, with 7 bases matching TRBD1. The J call may not be correct, given that the DNA end is closer to TRBJ2-7. CDR3 length equals 14 residues. In germline, CDR1 is ENHRY, CDR2 SYGVKD. The CDR3 nucleotides read TGTGCCATCAGTGGCAGGACAGGTACCTACGAGCAGTACTTC. Amino acids: CAISGRTGTYEQYF.

This chain links TRBV19 with TRBJ1-1, with D unresolved. Germline CDR1 is LNHDA and CDR2 is SQIVND (reference sequence). CDR3 size: 14 residues. V was pared by 3 bases and J by 0 bases, with 8 bases between. In nucleotides, the CDR3 is TGTGCCAGTAGTATGGACGGCATGAACACTGAAGCTTTCTTT. This translates into CASSMDGMNTEAFF.

The rearrangement uses TRBV4-1 and TRBJ1-4, with D maybe TRBD1 (5 bases). Germline CDR1 is MGHRA and CDR2 is YSYEKL. V lost 1 base, J lost 4 bases, and 16 bases lay in between. CDR3 length equals 17 residues. CDR3 nucleotide sequence: TGCGCCAGCAGCCAAGTGGGATCCGGGACGGATAATGAAAAACTGTTTTTT. This codes for CASSQVGSGTDNEKLFF.

This clone was recorded once. J is TRBJ2-7 and V is TRBV9; unclear D gene. This CDR3 is built from 13 residues. V lost 0 bases, J lost 6 bases, and 10 bases lay in between. The germline gives CDR1 SGDLS, CDR2 YYNGEE. The CDR3 reads CASSVEVTTEQYF. As DNA, the CDR3 is TGTGCCAGCAGCGTAGAGGTAACAACCGAGCAGTACTTC.

This chain links TRBV27 with TRBJ1-5; D is uncertain. Trimming cost V 6 bases and J 5 bases, with 17 bases left between them. CDR3 length: 15 residues. The germline V gene has CDR1 MNHEY and CDR2 SMNVEV (reference sequence). CDR3 residues: CASSLGGRVDQPQHF. DNA for the CDR3: TGTGCCAGCAGCCTAGGAGGCAGAGTAGATCAGCCCCAGCATTTT.

This rearrangement joins TRBV13 to TRBJ2-1; 9 bases match TRBD2. Germline trimming cut 0 bases from V and 1 base from J; bases unmatched to any gene: 1. The CDR3 is 16 residues long. From germline, CDR1 is PRHDT and CDR2 FYEKMQ (reference sequence). CDR3 coding DNA: TGTGCCAGCAGCTTAGGTAGCGGGAGATCCTACAATGAGCAGTTCTTC. As protein: CASSLGSGRSYNEQFF.

The J gene is TRBJ2-3, the V gene TRBV2; possibly TRBD2 for D (5 bases). Germline V lookup: CDR1 SNHLY, CDR2 FYNNEI. The CDR3 loop spans 15 amino acids. The germline V and J ends were trimmed by 4 bases and 2 bases, with 13 bases remaining between them. This CDR3 is CASSGTRRNTDTQYF. CDR3 sequence (DNA): TGTGCCAGCAGTGGAACTAGACGAAACACAGATACGCAGTATTTT.

V gene TRBV19 combines with J gene TRBJ2-1; no clear D gene. The ends were cut back, 1 base at V and 9 bases at J, with 7 bases in the middle. This CDR3 region has 12 residues. Germline CDR1 LNHDA, CDR2 SQIVND (reference sequence). This chain's CDR3 is CASSIGGSEQFF. The DNA of the CDR3 is TGTGCCAGTAGTATAGGGGGATCTGAGCAGTTCTTC.